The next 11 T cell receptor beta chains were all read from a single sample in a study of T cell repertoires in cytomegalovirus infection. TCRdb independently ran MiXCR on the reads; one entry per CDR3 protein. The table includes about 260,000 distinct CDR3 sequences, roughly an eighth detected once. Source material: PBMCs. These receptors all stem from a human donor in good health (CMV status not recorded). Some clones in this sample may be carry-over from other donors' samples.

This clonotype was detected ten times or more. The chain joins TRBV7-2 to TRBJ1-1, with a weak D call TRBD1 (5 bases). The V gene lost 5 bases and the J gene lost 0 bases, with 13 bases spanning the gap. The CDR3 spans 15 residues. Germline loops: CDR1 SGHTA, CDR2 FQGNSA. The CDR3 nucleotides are TGTGCCAGCAGCATAAGACAGTCCATGAACACTGAAGCTTTCTTT. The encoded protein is CASSIRQSMNTEAFF.

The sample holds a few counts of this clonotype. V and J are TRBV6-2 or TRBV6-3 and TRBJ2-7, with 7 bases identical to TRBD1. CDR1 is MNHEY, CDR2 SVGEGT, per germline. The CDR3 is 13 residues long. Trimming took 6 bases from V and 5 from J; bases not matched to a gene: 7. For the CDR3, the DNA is TGTGCCAGCAGACCGACGGGACAGAACGAGCAGTACTTC. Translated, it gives CASRPTGQNEQYF.

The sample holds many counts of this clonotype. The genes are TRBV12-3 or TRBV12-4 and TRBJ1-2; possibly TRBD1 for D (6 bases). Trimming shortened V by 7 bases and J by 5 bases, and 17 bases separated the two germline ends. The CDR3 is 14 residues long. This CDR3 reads CASTLGQSPYGYTF. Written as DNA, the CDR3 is TGTGCCAGCACCTTAGGACAGAGTCCTTATGGCTACACCTTC.

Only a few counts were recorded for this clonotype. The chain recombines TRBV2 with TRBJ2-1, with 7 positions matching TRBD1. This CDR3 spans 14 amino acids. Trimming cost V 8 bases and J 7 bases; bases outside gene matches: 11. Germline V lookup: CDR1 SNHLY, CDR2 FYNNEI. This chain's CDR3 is CASANRGIGNEQFF. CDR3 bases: TGTGCCAGCGCCAACAGGGGAATAGGGAATGAGCAGTTCTTC.

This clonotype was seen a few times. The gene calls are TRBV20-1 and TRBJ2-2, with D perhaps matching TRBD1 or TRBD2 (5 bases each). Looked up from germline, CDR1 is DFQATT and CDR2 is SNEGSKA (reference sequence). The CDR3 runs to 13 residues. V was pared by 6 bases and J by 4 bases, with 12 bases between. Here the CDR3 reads CSAPGTATGELFF. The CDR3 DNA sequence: TGCAGTGCCCCCGGGACCGCCACCGGGGAGCTGTTTTTT.

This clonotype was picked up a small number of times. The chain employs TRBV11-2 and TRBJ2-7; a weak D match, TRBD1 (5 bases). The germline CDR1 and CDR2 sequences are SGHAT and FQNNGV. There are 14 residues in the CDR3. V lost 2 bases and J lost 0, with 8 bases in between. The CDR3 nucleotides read TGTGCCAGCAGCTTACAGGGCCCCTCCTACGAGCAGTACTTC. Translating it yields CASSLQGPSYEQYF. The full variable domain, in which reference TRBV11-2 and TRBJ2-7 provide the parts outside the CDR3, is EAGVAQSPRYKIIEKRQSVAFWCNPISGHATLYWYQQILGQGPKLLIQFQNNGVVDDSQLPKDRFSAERLKGVDSTLKIQPAKLEDSAVYLCASSLQGPSYEQYFGPGTRLTVT.

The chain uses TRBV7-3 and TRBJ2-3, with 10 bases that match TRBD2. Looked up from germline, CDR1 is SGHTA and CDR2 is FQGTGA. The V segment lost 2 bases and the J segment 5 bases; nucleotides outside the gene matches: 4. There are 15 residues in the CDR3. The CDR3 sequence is CASSLGLAAQDTQYF. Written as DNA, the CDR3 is TGTGCCAGCAGCTTAGGACTAGCGGCGCAAGATACGCAGTATTTT.

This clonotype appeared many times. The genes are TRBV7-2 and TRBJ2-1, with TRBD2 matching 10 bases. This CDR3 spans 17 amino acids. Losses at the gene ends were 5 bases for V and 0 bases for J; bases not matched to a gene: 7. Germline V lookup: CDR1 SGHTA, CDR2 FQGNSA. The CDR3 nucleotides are TGTGCCAGCAGCCAAAGACTAGCGGGCTTCTCCTACAATGAGCAGTTCTTC. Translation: CASSQRLAGFSYNEQFF.

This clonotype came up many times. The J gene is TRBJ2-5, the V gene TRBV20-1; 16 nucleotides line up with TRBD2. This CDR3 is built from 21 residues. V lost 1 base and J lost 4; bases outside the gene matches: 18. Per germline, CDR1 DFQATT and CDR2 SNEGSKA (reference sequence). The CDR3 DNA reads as TGCAGTGCTAGAGGCCATAACGACGGGACTAGCGGGGGGGTGATGGGAGAGACCCAGTACTTC. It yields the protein CSARGHNDGTSGGVMGETQYF.

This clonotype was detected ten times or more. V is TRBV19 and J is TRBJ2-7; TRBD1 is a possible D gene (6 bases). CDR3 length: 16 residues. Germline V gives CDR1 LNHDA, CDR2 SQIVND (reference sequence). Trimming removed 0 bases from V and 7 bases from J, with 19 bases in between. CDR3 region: CASSIDLIQTRGEQYF. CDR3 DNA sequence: TGTGCCAGTAGTATAGATCTAATTCAGACCAGGGGTGAGCAGTACTTC.

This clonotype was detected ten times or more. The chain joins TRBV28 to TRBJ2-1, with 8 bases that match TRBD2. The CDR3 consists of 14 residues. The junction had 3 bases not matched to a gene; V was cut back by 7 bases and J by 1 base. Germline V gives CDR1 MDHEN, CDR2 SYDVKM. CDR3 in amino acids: CASTVAGSYNEQFF. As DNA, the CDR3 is TGTGCCAGCACTGTAGCGGGGTCCTACAATGAGCAGTTCTTC.